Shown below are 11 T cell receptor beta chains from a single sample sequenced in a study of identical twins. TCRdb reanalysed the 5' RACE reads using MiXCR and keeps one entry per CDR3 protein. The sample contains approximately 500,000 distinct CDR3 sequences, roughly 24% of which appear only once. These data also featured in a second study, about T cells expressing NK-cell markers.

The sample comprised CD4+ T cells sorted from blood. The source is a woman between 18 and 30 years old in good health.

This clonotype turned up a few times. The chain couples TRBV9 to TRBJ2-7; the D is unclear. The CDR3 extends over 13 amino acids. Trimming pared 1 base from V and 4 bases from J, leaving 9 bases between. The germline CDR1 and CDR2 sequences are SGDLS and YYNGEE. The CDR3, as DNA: TGTGCCAGCAGCGTAAGGGTAGGGTACGAGCAGTACTTC. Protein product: CASSVRVGYEQYF. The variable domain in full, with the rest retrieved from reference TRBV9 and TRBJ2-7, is DSGVTQTPKHLITATGQRVTLRCSPRSGDLSVYWYQQSLDQGLQFLIQYYNGEERAKGNILERFSAQQFPDLHSELNLSSLELGDSALYFCASSVRVGYEQYFGPGTRLTVT.

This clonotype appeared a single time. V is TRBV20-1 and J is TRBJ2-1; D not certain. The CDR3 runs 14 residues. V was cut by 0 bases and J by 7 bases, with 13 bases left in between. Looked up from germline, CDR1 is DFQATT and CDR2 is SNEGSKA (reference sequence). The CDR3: CSAREPNLLNEQFF. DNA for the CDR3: TGCAGTGCTAGAGAGCCCAACTTATTAAATGAGCAGTTCTTC.

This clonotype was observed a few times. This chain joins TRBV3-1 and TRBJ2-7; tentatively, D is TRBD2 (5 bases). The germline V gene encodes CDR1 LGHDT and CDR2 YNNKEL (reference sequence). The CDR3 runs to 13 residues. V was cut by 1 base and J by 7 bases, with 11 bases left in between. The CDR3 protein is CASSQVGLAEQYF. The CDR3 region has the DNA TGTGCCAGCAGCCAAGTCGGCCTAGCAGAGCAGTACTTC.

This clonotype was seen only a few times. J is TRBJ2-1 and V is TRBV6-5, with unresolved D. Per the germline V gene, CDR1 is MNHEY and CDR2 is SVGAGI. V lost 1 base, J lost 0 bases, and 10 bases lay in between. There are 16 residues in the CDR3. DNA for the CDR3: TGTGCCAGCAGTTACTTGGCACAGAGCTCCTACAATGAGCAGTTCTTC. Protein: CASSYLAQSSYNEQFF.

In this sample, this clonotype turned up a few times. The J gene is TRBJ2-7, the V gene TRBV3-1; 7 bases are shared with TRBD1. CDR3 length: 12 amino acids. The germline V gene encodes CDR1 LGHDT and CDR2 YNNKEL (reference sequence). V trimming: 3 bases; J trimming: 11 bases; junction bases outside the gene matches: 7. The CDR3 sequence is CASSQSTGMKYF. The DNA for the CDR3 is TGTGCCAGCAGCCAGTCGACAGGGATGAAGTACTTC.

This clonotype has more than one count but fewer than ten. CDR3 protein: CASSVFRSSGDTQYF. The CDR3, as DNA: TGTGCCAGCAGCGTATTTCGGAGCTCCGGGGATACGCAGTATTTT. The V gene is TRBV9, the J gene TRBJ2-3; unclear D gene. The CDR3 sequence is 15 residues long. Germline values: CDR1 SGDLS, CDR2 YYNGEE. Trimming cost V 1 base and J 6 bases, with 15 bases left between them.

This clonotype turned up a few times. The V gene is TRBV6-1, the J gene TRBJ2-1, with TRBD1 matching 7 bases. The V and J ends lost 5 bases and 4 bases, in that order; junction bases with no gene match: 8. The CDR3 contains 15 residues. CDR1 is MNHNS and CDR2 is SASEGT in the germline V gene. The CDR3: CASSKTGTVYNEQFF. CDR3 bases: TGTGCCAGCAGTAAGACAGGGACAGTGTACAATGAGCAGTTCTTC.

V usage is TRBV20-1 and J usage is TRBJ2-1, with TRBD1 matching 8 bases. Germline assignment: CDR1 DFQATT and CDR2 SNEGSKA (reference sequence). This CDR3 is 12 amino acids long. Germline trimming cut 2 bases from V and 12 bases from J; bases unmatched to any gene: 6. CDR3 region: CSARSQGGGQFF. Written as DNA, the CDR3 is TGCAGTGCTAGATCACAGGGGGGAGGGCAGTTCTTC.

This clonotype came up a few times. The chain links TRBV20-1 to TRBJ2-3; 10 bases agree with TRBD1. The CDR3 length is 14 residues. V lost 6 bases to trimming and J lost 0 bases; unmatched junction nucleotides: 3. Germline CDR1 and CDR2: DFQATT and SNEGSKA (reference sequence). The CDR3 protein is CSATGQGSTDTQYF. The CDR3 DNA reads TGCAGTGCCACGGGACAGGGGAGCACAGATACGCAGTATTTT.

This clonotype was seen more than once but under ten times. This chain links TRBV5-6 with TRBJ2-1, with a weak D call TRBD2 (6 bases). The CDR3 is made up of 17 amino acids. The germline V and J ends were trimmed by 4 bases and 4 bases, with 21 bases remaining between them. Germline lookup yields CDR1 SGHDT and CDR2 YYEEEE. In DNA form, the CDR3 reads TGTGCCAGCAGCCCCTTTTCTCGGGGGACTCTATACAATGAGCAGTTCTTC. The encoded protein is CASSPFSRGTLYNEQFF.

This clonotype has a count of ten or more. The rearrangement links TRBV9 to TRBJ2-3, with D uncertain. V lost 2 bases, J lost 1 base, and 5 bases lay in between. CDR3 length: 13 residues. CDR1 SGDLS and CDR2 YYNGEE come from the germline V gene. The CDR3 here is CASSVGGTDTQYF. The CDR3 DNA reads TGTGCCAGCAGCGTTGGGGGCACAGATACGCAGTATTTT. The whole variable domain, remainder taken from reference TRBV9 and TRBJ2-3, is DSGVTQTPKHLITATGQRVTLRCSPRSGDLSVYWYQQSLDQGLQFLIQYYNGEERAKGNILERFSAQQFPDLHSELNLSSLELGDSALYFCASSVGGTDTQYFGPGTRLTVL.